These 2 T cell receptor beta chains originate from one sample sequenced in a study of regulatory T cells in long-lasting Graves disease. This sample's time point: newly diagnosed GD, antithyroid drugs for less than 3 months. From PBMCs, RNA was extracted and then used to make the TCR library. In building TCR beta libraries, iRepertoire HTBI primers were used together with Arm-PCR of CDR3 regions. TCRdb re-called the multiplex PCR reads through MiXCR, storing one row per CDR3 protein. The sample has 600,000 to 650,000 distinct CDR3 sequences; roughly 16% are singletons. This same sample was also part of a study on T cells in Graves' hyperthyroidism and ophthalmopathy.

This specimen was peripheral blood mononuclear cells (PBMCs), taken at new diagnosis, from a patient treated with antithyroid drugs. These receptors originate from a woman aged 25 to 45 with Graves disease.

In its sample, this clonotype was seen a few times. The V gene is TRBV6-1, the J gene TRBJ1-2; a possible D gene is TRBD1 (6 bases). This CDR3 spans 14 amino acids. Germline V lookup: CDR1 MNHNS, CDR2 SASEGT. Trimming removed 6 bases from V and 5 bases from J, with 16 bases in between. CDR3 DNA sequence: TGTGCCAGCAGCCGAGGGGGGGGAGGATATGGCTACACCTTC. Its translation is CASSRGGGGYGYTF.

This clonotype was seen repeatedly, ten times or more. The chain uses TRBV27 and TRBJ2-1; D may be TRBD1 (5 bases). There are 15 residues in the CDR3. Germline V gene data show CDR1 as MNHEY and CDR2 as SMNVEV (reference sequence). The V end lost 3 bases, the J end lost 10 bases, and 19 bases lay between the germline ends. The CDR3 protein is CASSFRASGSGEQFF. The CDR3 nucleotides are TGTGCCAGCAGTTTCCGGGCCTCAGGATCAGGGGAGCAGTTCTTC.